The rows below give T cell receptor beta chains drawn from one sample of a study of blood T cell repertoires in COVID-19. Sequencing was performed with immunoSEQ multiplex PCR; in TCRdb, only in-frame clones are kept and a portion is missing. The sample contains 150,000 or so clones, 86% of which appear only once. The sequencing input was peripheral blood. Source of these receptors: a man aged 50 to 60 with active or convalescent COVID-19. The CDR3 runs from the conserved cysteine through the conserved F or W. Each record gives: V gene, D gene, clone size, J gene, CDR3 protein. D genes are given only for firm matches. Expanded clones get a size class; other rows say once, few or many, or leave the size out.

v_call: TRBV4-2; d_call: .; clone_size: .; j_call: TRBJ2-7; cdr3_aa: CASSQGESGHGYEQYF
v_call: TRBV11-2; d_call: .; clone_size: .; j_call: TRBJ1-2; cdr3_aa: CASSLDRRSPWGYTF
v_call: TRBV11-2; d_call: .; clone_size: .; j_call: TRBJ2-7; cdr3_aa: CASSSSVYEQYF
v_call: TRBV4-3; d_call: .; clone_size: once; j_call: TRBJ2-6; cdr3_aa: CASSQVHRGFSGANVLTF
v_call: TRBV6-2/TRBV6-3; d_call: .; clone_size: .; j_call: TRBJ1-5; cdr3_aa: CASSYEANQPQHF
v_call: TRBV19; d_call: TRBD2; clone_size: .; j_call: TRBJ2-1; cdr3_aa: CASSINWFSTSGNNEQFF
v_call: TRBV4-2; d_call: TRBD2; clone_size: .; j_call: TRBJ2-7; cdr3_aa: CASSQATSALYEQYF
v_call: TRBV6-9; d_call: .; clone_size: once; j_call: TRBJ1-2; cdr3_aa: CASRHAREPPSYGYTF
v_call: TRBV6-5; d_call: .; clone_size: once; j_call: TRBJ2-2; cdr3_aa: CASSPWQNTGELFF
v_call: TRBV28; d_call: .; clone_size: .; j_call: TRBJ2-7; cdr3_aa: CASSLSAYEQYF
v_call: TRBV29-1; d_call: TRBD1; clone_size: .; j_call: TRBJ2-3; cdr3_aa: CSSTGTGNTDTQYF
v_call: TRBV7-2; d_call: .; clone_size: .; j_call: TRBJ2-3; cdr3_aa: CASSLYGDTQYF
v_call: TRBV6-9; d_call: .; clone_size: .; j_call: TRBJ2-1; cdr3_aa: CARGGLEQFF
v_call: TRBV19; d_call: .; clone_size: .; j_call: TRBJ1-1; cdr3_aa: CASREHTEAFF
v_call: TRBV12-3/TRBV12-4; d_call: TRBD1; clone_size: .; j_call: TRBJ1-1; cdr3_aa: CASQQGEVTEAFF